Following are 12 T cell receptor beta chains from one sample sequenced in a study of blood T cell repertoires in COVID-19. The repertoire was sequenced with immunoSEQ multiplex PCR; TCRdb's copy has only in-frame clones and lacks some. The repertoire includes 200,000 to 250,000 clones, roughly 89% of them detected once, and roughly 16% sits in the top ten. The specimen sequenced was PBMCs or T cells enriched from blood (not recorded which). These receptors all stem from a man under 40 who had been exposed to COVID-19.

This sequence joins TRBV28 and TRBJ2-3, with D maybe TRBD1 (5 bases). The V end lost 5 bases, the J end lost 6 bases, and 24 bases lay between the germline ends. Germline loops: CDR1 MDHEN, CDR2 SYDVKM. The CDR3 spans 17 residues. The CDR3 DNA is TGTGCCAGCAGTCCCCTGTTTCTTAAAGGGCCAGGGGATACGCAGTATTTT. Its protein product is CASSPLFLKGPGDTQYF.

The chain combines TRBV9 with TRBJ1-3; TRBD1 agrees at 11 bases. The J segment lost 0 bases and the V segment lost 4 bases, leaving 9 bases of the junction unmatched. Germline V CDR1 and CDR2: SGDLS, YYNGEE. The length of the CDR3 is 18 residues. The DNA of the CDR3 is TGTGCCAGCAGCCTTGGGACAGGGGGAATCTTCTCTGGAAACACCATATATTTT. It encodes CASSLGTGGIFSGNTIYF.

The V call is TRBV15, the J call TRBJ1-5; TRBD1 agrees at 7 bases. The CDR3 contains 16 residues. Germline V gene data show CDR1 as LNHNV and CDR2 as YYDKDF (reference sequence). V lost 4 bases and J lost 3; bases outside the gene matches: 9. The CDR3 DNA is TGTGCCACCAGCAAGATTACAGGGGTCAACAATCAGCCCCAGCATTTT. Residues: CATSKITGVNNQPQHF.

DNA of the CDR3: TGTGCCTGCTCGGGACAGGGAATGGGAAAACTGTTTTTT. Translated, it gives CACSGQGMGKLFF. J is TRBJ1-4 and V is TRBV27; 9 nucleotides line up with TRBD1. Per the germline V gene, CDR1 is MNHEY and CDR2 is SMNVEV (reference sequence). With V trimmed by 11 bases and J by 10 bases, 11 bases remained unmatched. CDR3 length: 13 amino acids. Based on the CDR3 plus reference TRBV27 and TRBJ1-4, the full variable domain is EAQVTQNPRYLITVTGKKLTVTCSQNMNHEYMSWYRQDPGLGLRQIYYSMNVEVTDKGDVPEGYKVSRKEKRNFPLILESPSPNQTSLYFCACSGQGMGKLFFGSGTQLSVL.

Concerning this clone itself: Sequence at one end of the junction differs from germline and may be a read error. This sequence joins TRBV12-3 or TRBV12-4 and TRBJ2-2; no clear D. This CDR3 has 13 amino acids. For the CDR3, the DNA is TGTGCCTGCAGACGGAGTGGTGCCGGGGAGCTGTTTTTT. Translated, it gives CACRRSGAGELFF.

This clone was seen a single time. V gene TRBV5-5 combines with J gene TRBJ1-2; possible D gene TRBD1, 5 bases. This CDR3 has 16 residues. Germline CDR1 is SGHKS and CDR2 is YYEKEE (reference sequence). V lost 0 bases and J 7 bases, leaving 19 bases between the germline ends. CDR3 in DNA: TGTGCCAGCAGCTTGGAGGGGTCGCCCAGGGTCGGTGGCTACACCTTC. Its translation: CASSLEGSPRVGGYTF.

The chain employs TRBV5-5 and TRBJ2-7; TRBD1 aligns across 7 bases. Unmatched junction bases numbered 6, after V lost 2 bases and J lost 1 base. Germline V CDR1 and CDR2: SGHKS, YYEKEE (reference sequence). This CDR3 has 15 residues. The CDR3 bases are TGTGCCAGCAGCTTAACCGGGACAGCTTCCTACGAGCAGTACTTC. Translated: CASSLTGTASYEQYF.

This clone was counted only a few times. The DNA of the CDR3 is TGTGCCAGCAGCTTGACAGGGGTCTACAATGAGCAGTTCTTC. Protein: CASSLTGVYNEQFF. V gene TRBV11-2 combines with J gene TRBJ2-1, with TRBD1 matching 8 bases. Germline CDR1 and CDR2: SGHAT and FQNNGV. V was pared by 3 bases and J by 3 bases, with 1 base of the junction left unmatched. CDR3 length: 14 residues.

The rearrangement links TRBV29-1 to TRBJ2-3; maybe TRBD2 (7 bases). The germline CDR1 and CDR2 sequences are SQVTM and ANQGSEA. The CDR3 extends over 15 amino acids. Trimming stripped 5 bases from V and 7 bases from J, with 22 bases between. CDR3 DNA: TGCAGCGTTCGACAAGGGGGGGGCGGGTTGAATACGCAGTATTTT. Translated: CSVRQGGGGLNTQYF.

The chain carries TRBV7-9 and TRBJ2-2, with 7 bases aligning to TRBD1. Germline V lookup: CDR1 SEHNR, CDR2 FQNEAQ (reference sequence). Trimming at V came to 5 bases and at J to 1 base, leaving 7 bases not matched to a gene. The CDR3 runs to 16 residues. CDR3 sequence reads: CASSTRQGRNTGELFF. The CDR3 nucleotides are TGTGCCAGCAGCACCCGACAGGGACGGAACACCGGGGAGCTGTTTTTT.

The chain couples TRBV29-1 to TRBJ2-7, with 10 bases that match TRBD1. The germline CDR1 and CDR2 sequences are SQVTM and ANQGSEA. With V trimmed by 3 bases and J by 9 bases, 14 bases remained unmatched. This CDR3 contains 15 residues. The CDR3 region is CSVDGWGTGAGSQYF. CDR3 sequence (DNA): TGCAGCGTTGATGGTTGGGGGACAGGGGCGGGTTCGCAGTACTTC.

CDR3 nucleotide sequence: TGTGCCAGCAGCGTTTCCGGAGGACAGTGGGATTCACCCCTCCACTTT. Its protein product is CASSVSGGQWDSPLHF. The rearrangement links TRBV9 to TRBJ1-6; possibly TRBD1 for D (6 bases). Germline V gene data show CDR1 as SGDLS and CDR2 as YYNGEE. CDR3 length: 16 amino acids. Trimming left V 2 bases short and J 8 bases short, with 17 bases between.